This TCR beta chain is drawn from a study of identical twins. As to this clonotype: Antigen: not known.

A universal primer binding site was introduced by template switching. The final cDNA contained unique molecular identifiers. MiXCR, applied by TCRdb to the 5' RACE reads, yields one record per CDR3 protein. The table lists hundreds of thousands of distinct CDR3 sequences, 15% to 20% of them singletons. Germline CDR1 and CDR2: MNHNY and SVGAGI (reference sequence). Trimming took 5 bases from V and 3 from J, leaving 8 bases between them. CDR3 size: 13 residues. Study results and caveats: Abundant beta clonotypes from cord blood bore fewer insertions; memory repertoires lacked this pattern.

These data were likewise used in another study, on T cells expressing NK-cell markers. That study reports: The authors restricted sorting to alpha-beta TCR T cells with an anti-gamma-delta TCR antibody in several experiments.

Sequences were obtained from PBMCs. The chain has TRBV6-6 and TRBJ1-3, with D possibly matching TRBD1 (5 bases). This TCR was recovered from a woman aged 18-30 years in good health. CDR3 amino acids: CASSTGFGNTIYF. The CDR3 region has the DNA TGTGCCAGCAGTACAGGATTTGGAAACACCATATATTTT.